These 9 T cell receptor beta chains share one sample of origin, sequenced in a study of T cells after yellow fever vaccination. TCRdb used MiXCR to reprocess the 5' RACE reads, holding one entry per CDR3 protein. The sample includes under 300,000 distinct CDR3 sequences, over 6.5% of them seen just once. Source: CD4+ T cells sorted from PBMCs, taken on the day of the yellow fever booster vaccination. These receptor sequences come from a man aged 30 to 39 who received the YFV17D yellow fever vaccine.

This clonotype has a handful of counts. CDR3 bases: TGTGCCAGCAGCCACACGGGAAAAGAGACCCAGTACTTC. Translating gives CASSHTGKETQYF. The gene calls are TRBV25-1 and TRBJ2-5; weak D call: TRBD2 (5 bases). With 6 bases removed from V and 3 bases from J, the gap between germline ends came to 11 bases. The CDR3 spans 13 residues. Germline V gene lookup returns CDR1 MGHDK and CDR2 SYGVNS. The full variable domain, its missing parts supplied by reference TRBV25-1 and TRBJ2-5, is EADIYQTPRYLVIGTGKKITLECSQTMGHDKMYWYQQDPGMELHLIHYSYGVNSTEKGDLSSESTVSRIRTEHFPLTLESARPSHTSQYLCASSHTGKETQYFGPGTRLLVL.

Ten or more counts support this clonotype. This chain uses TRBV7-3 with TRBJ2-1; TRBD1 agrees at 8 bases. CDR1 and CDR2 (germline): SGHTA, FQGTGA. V was clipped by 5 bases and J by 4 bases; unmatched bases: 4. CDR3 size: 14 residues. CDR3 amino acids: CASSPGTGYNEQFF. The CDR3 DNA reads as TGTGCCAGCAGCCCCGGGACAGGTTACAATGAGCAGTTCTTC.

In this sample, this clonotype turned up a few times. V usage is TRBV14 and J usage is TRBJ1-2; D uncertain. The CDR3 runs 14 residues. Trimming took off 4 bases at V and 0 bases at J, with 9 bases between the two ends. The germline V gene encodes CDR1 SGHDN and CDR2 FVKESK. The CDR3 here is CASSLAGPNYGYTF. CDR3 DNA sequence: TGTGCCAGCAGCCTCGCAGGCCCTAACTATGGCTACACCTTC.

This clonotype was picked up a small number of times. This CDR3 reads CSASILSGSTDTQYF. The CDR3, as DNA: TGCAGTGCTAGTATTCTTAGCGGATCCACAGATACGCAGTATTTT. The chain carries TRBV20-1 and TRBJ2-3, with D possibly matching TRBD2 (6 bases). Germline CDR1 is DFQATT and CDR2 is SNEGSKA (reference sequence). Trimming pared 3 bases from V and 2 bases from J, leaving 15 bases between. CDR3 size: 15 residues.

There are a few counts of this clonotype. This chain uses TRBV20-1 with TRBJ1-6, with 8 bases fitting TRBD1. V lost 2 bases to trimming and J lost 6 bases; unmatched junction nucleotides: 3. Germline loops: CDR1 DFQATT, CDR2 SNEGSKA (reference sequence). The CDR3 is 14 amino acids. CDR3 residues: CSARQGAINSPLHF. The CDR3 DNA reads TGCAGTGCTAGACAGGGGGCGATTAATTCACCCCTCCACTTT.

This clonotype showed up just a few times. This chain joins TRBV11-2 and TRBJ2-7, with D perhaps matching TRBD1 (6 bases). Germline CDR1 SGHAT, CDR2 FQNNGV. This CDR3 contains 18 residues. Trimming removed 5 bases at V and 3 bases at J, with 26 bases between. The CDR3 reads CASSRTLPGAGEGYEQYF. The CDR3 DNA reads as TGTGCCAGCAGCCGAACCTTACCTGGAGCAGGGGAAGGCTACGAGCAGTACTTC.

This clonotype occurred many times. The chain is built from TRBV27 and TRBJ2-1; 10 nucleotides line up with TRBD2. The CDR3 has 15 residues. Per germline, CDR1 MNHEY and CDR2 SMNVEV (reference sequence). J lost 9 bases, V lost 2 bases, and 7 bases had no gene match. For the CDR3, the DNA is TGTGCCAGCAGTTTAGCACTAGCGGGGCTGAGTGAGCAGTTCTTC. This gives the protein CASSLALAGLSEQFF.

The V gene is TRBV11-1, the J gene TRBJ2-5; 7 positions match TRBD2. The CDR3 covers 20 residues. J was trimmed by 0 bases and V by 1 base; bases with no gene match: 17. Per germline, CDR1 SGHAT and CDR2 FQDESV (reference sequence). The CDR3 DNA reads TGTGCCAGCAGCTTAGGCGATGTCGGCAGGCCGGGGGGATACCAAGAGACCCAGTACTTC. Translation gives CASSLGDVGRPGGYQETQYF. The full variable domain, completed using reference TRBV11-1 and TRBJ2-5, is EAEVAQSPRYKITEKSQAVAFWCDPISGHATLYWYRQILGQGPELLVQFQDESVVDDSQLPKDRFSAERLKGVDSTLKIQPAELGDSAMYLCASSLGDVGRPGGYQETQYFGPGTRLLVL.

The V and J genes are TRBV19 and TRBJ2-3; 10 bases align to TRBD2. Unmatched junction bases numbered 4, after V lost 8 bases and J lost 2 bases. Germline CDR1 is LNHDA and CDR2 is SQIVND (reference sequence). The CDR3 has 14 amino acids. CDR3 protein: CASQAGGTTDTQYF. CDR3 in DNA: TGTGCCAGTCAAGCGGGAGGGACCACAGATACGCAGTATTTT.